This T cell receptor (beta chain) was obtained from a study of T cell responses to AZD1222 COVID-19 vaccine. Study-wide results and caveats: In the spike-specific TCR repertoire, nearly half reportedly target unmutated variant regions. It should be noted that donors were predominantly white British and more often female, and clonal diversity was possibly underestimated. Repertoire sampling occurred only after the peak T cell response.

In the case of this clone: Its cognate antigen is unknown.

The length of the CDR3 is 13 residues. V lost 5 bases, J lost 5 bases, and 11 bases lay in between. Germline CDR1 SGDLS, CDR2 YYNGEE. The repertoire was sequenced with immunoSEQ multiplex PCR; TCRdb's copy has only in-frame clones and lacks some. The table has about 100,000 clones, 75% to 90% seen once; the top ten hold around 4.5%. V is TRBV9 and J is TRBJ1-5; D might be TRBD1 (5 bases). The sequencing used peripheral blood, collected on day 0 of AZD1222 vaccination. This receptor was identified in an adult in good health. As DNA, the CDR3 is TGTGCCAGCAGTAATCGGGGGGATCAGCCCCAGCATTTT. Its translation is CASSNRGDQPQHF.